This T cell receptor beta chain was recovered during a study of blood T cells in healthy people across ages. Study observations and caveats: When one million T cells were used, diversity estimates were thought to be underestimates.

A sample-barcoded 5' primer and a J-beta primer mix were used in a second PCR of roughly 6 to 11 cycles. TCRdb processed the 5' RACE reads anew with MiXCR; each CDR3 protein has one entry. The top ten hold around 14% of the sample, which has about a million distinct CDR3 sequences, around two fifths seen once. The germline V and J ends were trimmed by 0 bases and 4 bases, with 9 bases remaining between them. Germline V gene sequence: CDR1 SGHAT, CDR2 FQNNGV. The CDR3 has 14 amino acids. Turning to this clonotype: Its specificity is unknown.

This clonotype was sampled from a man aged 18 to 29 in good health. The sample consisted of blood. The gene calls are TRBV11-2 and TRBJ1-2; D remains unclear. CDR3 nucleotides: TGTGCCAGCAGCTTAGAAAGGGTGGCCTATGGCTACACCTTC. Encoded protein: CASSLERVAYGYTF. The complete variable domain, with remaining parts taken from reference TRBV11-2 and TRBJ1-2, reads EAGVAQSPRYKIIEKRQSVAFWCNPISGHATLYWYQQILGQGPKLLIQFQNNGVVDDSQLPKDRFSAERLKGVDSTLKIQPAKLEDSAVYLCASSLERVAYGYTFGSGTRLTVV.